This TCR beta chain was retrieved from a study of immune cell composition in non-small cell lung cancer. In the study overall: Lung adenocarcinoma or squamous carcinoma made up most tumours.

In germline, CDR1 is KGHSH, CDR2 LQKENI. The CDR3 has 15 residues. Trimming removed 4 bases from V and 1 base from J, with 10 bases in between. Overall study results and limits: Smoking pack-years did not significantly correlate with tumour TCR-beta clonality. About four fifths of squamous and about 31% of adenocarcinoma cases had tumour-associated clones >0.5%.

Concerning this clone itself: Its specificity is not known.

The data were produced by immunoSEQ multiplex PCR, yet TCRdb's version contains in-frame clones alone and is incomplete. The sample carries roughly 2,500 clones, 60% to 80% recorded once. Normal lung was sampled as far from the tumour as possible, at least 3 cm. Frozen unsorted single-cell suspensions supplied the genomic DNA. Sequencing used non-adjacent lung tissue. The clonotype was recovered from a human donor with non-small cell lung cancer. The chain uses TRBV18 and TRBJ2-2, with TRBD1 as a possible D gene (6 bases). CDR3 amino acids: CASSLRGQNTGELFF. CDR3 DNA sequence: TGTGCCAGCTCACTTCGGGGACAGAACACCGGGGAGCTGTTTTTT.